Below are 20 T cell receptor beta chains sequenced from a single sample in a study of blood T cell repertoires in COVID-19. Here immunoSEQ multiplex PCR was the method, and the copy in TCRdb shows in-frame clones only, minus some. The sample lists over 200,000 clones; about 85% were seen once. The sequenced material came from PBMCs or T cells enriched from blood (not recorded which). The source of these receptors is a man younger than 40 who had recovered from COVID-19.

The gene calls are TRBV7-8 and TRBJ2-1, with 7 bases that match TRBD1. CDR3 length: 15 amino acids. Germline V gene lookup returns CDR1 SGHVS and CDR2 FQNEAQ. With 5 bases clipped from V and 3 bases from J, the junction kept 7 bases outside the gene matches. In DNA form, the CDR3 reads TGTGCCAGCAGCCTCGACAGGGAAGGCTACAATGAGCAGTTCTTC. Its translation is CASSLDREGYNEQFF.

V and J are TRBV5-1 and TRBJ2-3; tentative D call: TRBD1 (5 bases). With 0 bases removed from V and 4 bases from J, the gap between germline ends came to 9 bases. This CDR3 spans 14 amino acids. Looked up from germline, CDR1 is SGHRS and CDR2 is YFSETQ. CDR3: CASSLVPGPDTQYF. The CDR3 coding sequence is TGCGCCAGCAGCTTGGTTCCAGGGCCAGATACGCAGTATTTT.

This chain connects TRBV11-1 to TRBJ2-7, with 10 positions matching TRBD2. V lost 6 bases and J lost 4; bases outside the gene matches: 9. This CDR3 is built from 15 residues. Germline CDR1 and CDR2: SGHAT and FQDESV (reference sequence). CDR3 sequence (DNA): TGTGCCAGCAGTTCAAATAAGGGACTAGCGTACGAGCAGTACTTC. Its translation is CASSSNKGLAYEQYF. Using reference TRBV11-1 and TRBJ2-7 for the parts outside the CDR3, the full variable domain is EAEVAQSPRYKITEKSQAVAFWCDPISGHATLYWYRQILGQGPELLVQFQDESVVDDSQLPKDRFSAERLKGVDSTLKIQPAELGDSAMYLCASSSNKGLAYEQYFGPGTRLTVT.

This clone was seen more than once but under ten times. The rearrangement joins TRBV10-3 to TRBJ1-1; D might be TRBD1 (5 bases). The ends were cut back, 0 bases at V and 8 bases at J, with 13 bases in the middle. The CDR3 is 14 residues long. CDR1 ENHRY and CDR2 SYGVKD come from the germline V gene. CDR3: CAISESQGAREAFF. The CDR3 region has the DNA TGTGCCATCAGTGAGTCGCAGGGTGCCCGGGAAGCTTTCTTT.

The chain has TRBV5-8 and TRBJ1-5, with 7 bases aligning to TRBD1. V shed 6 bases, J shed 4 bases, and the junction held 10 bases outside the gene matches. CDR3 length equals 15 residues. Germline values: CDR1 SGHTS, CDR2 YDEGEE. The CDR3 here is CASTDQGGGNQPQHF. The CDR3 bases are TGTGCCAGCACCGATCAGGGGGGCGGGAATCAGCCCCAGCATTTT.

This clone was detected once. The chain recombines TRBV14 with TRBJ1-2; no reliable D call. V was pared by 4 bases and J by 8 bases, with 11 bases between. CDR3 length: 12 residues. Germline CDR1 is SGHDN and CDR2 is FVKESK. The CDR3, as DNA: TGTGCCAGCAGCCTTCGTCCGGGAGGCTACACCTTC. Protein sequence: CASSLRPGGYTF. Full variable domain (missing parts from reference TRBV14 and TRBJ1-2): EAGVTQFPSHSVIEKGQTVTLRCDPISGHDNLYWYRRVMGKEIKFLLHFVKESKQDESGMPNNRFLAERTGGTYSTLKVQPAELEDSGVYFCASSLRPGGYTFGSGTRLTVV.

The V gene is TRBV6-5, the J gene TRBJ2-3, with D perhaps matching TRBD2 (6 bases). Germline assignment: CDR1 MNHEY and CDR2 SVGAGI. Trimming cost V 0 bases and J 11 bases, with 9 bases left between them. CDR3 length: 12 residues. CDR3 nucleotides: TGTGCCAGCAGTTACTCGGGACTGCAGCAGTATTTT. The encoded protein is CASSYSGLQQYF.

The chain couples TRBV21-1 to TRBJ2-7; the table assigns TRBD2, which was not confirmed against the DNA. TRBV21-1 is termed a pseudogene. The CDR3 runs to 16 residues. CDR3 region: CASSPKRRARTYEQYF. The CDR3 DNA is TGTGCCAGCAGCCCTAAAAGGAGGGCACGAACCTACGAGCAGTACTTC.

The CDR3 here is CASSFEVSYEQYF. CDR3 coding DNA: TGTGCCAGCAGTTTCGAGGTGTCCTACGAGCAGTACTTC. The V and J genes are TRBV12-3 or TRBV12-4 and TRBJ2-7, with D unresolved. Trimming removed 3 bases from V and 1 base from J, with 7 bases in between. The CDR3 contains 13 residues.

The V call is TRBV15, the J call TRBJ2-5, with D perhaps matching TRBD1 (7 bases). V gave up 0 bases and J gave up 1 base, with 15 bases separating them. This CDR3 is 17 amino acids long. CDR1 is LNHNV and CDR2 is YYDKDF in the germline V gene (reference sequence). The CDR3 sequence: CATSRDRGGGIQETQYF. The CDR3 coding sequence is TGTGCCACCAGCAGAGATCGAGGGGGCGGGATCCAAGAGACCCAGTACTTC.

This chain connects TRBV7-9 to TRBJ1-3; perhaps TRBD1 as D (5 bases). Germline lookup yields CDR1 SEHNR and CDR2 FQNEAQ (reference sequence). Trimming removed 1 base at V and 0 bases at J, with 19 bases between. The CDR3 extends over 19 amino acids. CDR3 coding DNA: TGTGCCAGCAGCTTAGGAGGTTGGATCGGCCAGGGCTCTGGAAACACCATATATTTT. Its protein is CASSLGGWIGQGSGNTIYF.

The gene calls are TRBV6-5 and TRBJ2-2; 9 bases fit TRBD2. CDR3 size: 16 residues. The V and J ends lost 2 bases and 7 bases, in that order; junction bases with no gene match: 8. From germline, CDR1 is MNHEY and CDR2 SVGAGI. The CDR3: CASSYDGLASDGELFF. CDR3 nucleotide sequence: TGTGCCAGCAGTTACGATGGACTAGCGAGTGACGGGGAGCTGTTTTTT.

The chain employs TRBV19 and TRBJ2-7, with D possibly being TRBD2 (7 bases). This CDR3 is built from 13 residues. The V and J ends lost 3 bases and 5 bases respectively, with 11 bases between them. The V gene's germline CDR1 is LNHDA and CDR2 SQIVND (reference sequence). For the CDR3, the DNA is TGTGCCAGTAGTATCTGGGGGGGCAACGAGCAGTACTTC. It specifies CASSIWGGNEQYF.

The rearrangement links TRBV30 to TRBJ1-1; perhaps TRBD1 as D (5 bases). Between the trimmed V and J ends, which lost 4 bases and 0 bases, there was a span of 9 bases. The germline V gene encodes CDR1 GTSNPN and CDR2 SVGIG (reference sequence). CDR3 length equals 13 residues. In nucleotides, the CDR3 is TGTGCCTGGACGGGGGGAGTGAACACTGAAGCTTTCTTT. Translation gives CAWTGGVNTEAFF.

The chain is built from TRBV6-4 and TRBJ2-2; a possible D gene is TRBD2 (6 bases). Per the germline V gene, CDR1 is MRHNA and CDR2 is SNTAGT. The V and J ends lost 0 bases and 1 base respectively, with 6 bases between them. This CDR3 has 15 residues. CDR3 bases: TGTGCCAGCAGTGACTCGCGGGAGAACACCGGGGAGCTGTTTTTT. It encodes CASSDSRENTGELFF.

V is TRBV6-5 and J is TRBJ1-2; TRBD1 might be the D (6 bases). The CDR3 loop spans 14 amino acids. V was cut by 5 bases and J by 6 bases, with 16 bases left in between. The germline CDR1 and CDR2 sequences are MNHEY and SVGAGI. The CDR3 protein is CASSPQQGGDGYTF. CDR3 bases: TGTGCCAGCAGTCCGCAACAGGGCGGAGATGGCTACACCTTC.

This chain connects TRBV7-2 to TRBJ1-4; D is uncertain. Germline V CDR1 and CDR2: SGHTA, FQGNSA. V dropped 2 bases and J dropped 8 bases, with 12 bases sitting between them. The CDR3 is 14 residues long. In DNA form, the CDR3 reads TGTGCCAGCAGCTTACGCGGAGGGCAGGAAAAACTGTTTTTT. Translation: CASSLRGGQEKLFF. Supplemented by reference TRBV7-2 and TRBJ1-4, the full variable domain reads GAGVSQSPSNKVTEKGKDVELRCDPISGHTALYWYRQSLGQGLEFLIYFQGNSAPDKSGLPSDRFSAERTGGSVSTLTIQRTQQEDSAVYLCASSLRGGQEKLFFGSGTQLSVL.

The chain carries TRBV19 and TRBJ1-2; D is unresolved. The CDR3 has 15 amino acids. The ends were cut back, 5 bases at V and 5 bases at J, with 18 bases in the middle. Germline-derived CDR1 and CDR2 are LNHDA and SQIVND (reference sequence). The CDR3 spells CASSPSQALIYGYTF. The CDR3 bases are TGTGCCAGTAGTCCCTCCCAAGCGCTGATTTATGGCTACACCTTC. The full variable domain, its missing parts supplied by reference TRBV19 and TRBJ1-2, is DGGITQSPKYLFRKEGQNVTLSCEQNLNHDAMYWYRQDPGQGLRLIYYSQIVNDFQKGDIAEGYSVSREKKESFPLTVTSAQKNPTAFYLCASSPSQALIYGYTFGSGTRLTVV.

This rearrangement joins TRBV7-2 to TRBJ1-3; tentative D call: TRBD1 (5 bases). The CDR3 covers 15 residues. CDR1 is SGHTA and CDR2 is FQGNSA in the germline V gene. The V end lost 5 bases, the J end lost 0 bases, and 11 bases lay between the germline ends. The CDR3 DNA reads TGTGCCAGCAGCGCAAGGACACTCTCTGGAAACACCATATATTTT. This sequence encodes CASSARTLSGNTIYF.

The count of this clone is one. This chain uses TRBV30 with TRBJ2-7; TRBD1 is a possible D gene (5 bases). Germline CDR1 and CDR2: GTSNPN and SVGIG (reference sequence). This CDR3 contains 14 residues. V was trimmed by 3 bases and J by 2 bases, leaving 14 bases between them. DNA for the CDR3: TGTGCCTGGAGCCTATTGGGGCGCACCTACGAGCAGTACTTC. Protein product: CAWSLLGRTYEQYF.